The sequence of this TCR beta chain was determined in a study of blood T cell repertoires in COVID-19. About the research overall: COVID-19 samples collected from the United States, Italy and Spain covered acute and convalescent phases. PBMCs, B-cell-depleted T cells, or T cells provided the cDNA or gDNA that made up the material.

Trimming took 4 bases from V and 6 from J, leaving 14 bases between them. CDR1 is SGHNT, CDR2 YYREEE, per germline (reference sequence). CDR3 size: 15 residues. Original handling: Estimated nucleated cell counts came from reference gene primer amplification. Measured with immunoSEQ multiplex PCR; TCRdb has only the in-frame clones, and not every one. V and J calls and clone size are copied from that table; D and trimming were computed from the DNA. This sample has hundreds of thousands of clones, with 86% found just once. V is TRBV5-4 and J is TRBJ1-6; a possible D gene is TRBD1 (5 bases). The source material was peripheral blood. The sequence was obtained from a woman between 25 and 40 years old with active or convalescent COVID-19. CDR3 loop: CASSTLTAVNSPLHF. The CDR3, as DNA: TGTGCCAGCAGCACCCTGACAGCCGTTAATTCACCCCTCCACTTT.